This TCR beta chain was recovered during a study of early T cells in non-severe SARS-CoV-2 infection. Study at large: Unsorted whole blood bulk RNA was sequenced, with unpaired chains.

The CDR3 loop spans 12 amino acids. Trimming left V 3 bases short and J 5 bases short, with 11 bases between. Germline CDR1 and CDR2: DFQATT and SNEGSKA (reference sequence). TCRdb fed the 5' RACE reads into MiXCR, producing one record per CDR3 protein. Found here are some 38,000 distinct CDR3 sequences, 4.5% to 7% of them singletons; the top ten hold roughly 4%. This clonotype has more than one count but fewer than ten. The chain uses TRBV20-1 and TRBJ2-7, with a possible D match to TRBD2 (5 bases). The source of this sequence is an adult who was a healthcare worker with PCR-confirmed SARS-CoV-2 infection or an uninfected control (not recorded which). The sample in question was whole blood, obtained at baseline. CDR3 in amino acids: CSASLLANEQYF. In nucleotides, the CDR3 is TGCAGTGCTAGTCTTCTAGCCAACGAGCAGTACTTC.